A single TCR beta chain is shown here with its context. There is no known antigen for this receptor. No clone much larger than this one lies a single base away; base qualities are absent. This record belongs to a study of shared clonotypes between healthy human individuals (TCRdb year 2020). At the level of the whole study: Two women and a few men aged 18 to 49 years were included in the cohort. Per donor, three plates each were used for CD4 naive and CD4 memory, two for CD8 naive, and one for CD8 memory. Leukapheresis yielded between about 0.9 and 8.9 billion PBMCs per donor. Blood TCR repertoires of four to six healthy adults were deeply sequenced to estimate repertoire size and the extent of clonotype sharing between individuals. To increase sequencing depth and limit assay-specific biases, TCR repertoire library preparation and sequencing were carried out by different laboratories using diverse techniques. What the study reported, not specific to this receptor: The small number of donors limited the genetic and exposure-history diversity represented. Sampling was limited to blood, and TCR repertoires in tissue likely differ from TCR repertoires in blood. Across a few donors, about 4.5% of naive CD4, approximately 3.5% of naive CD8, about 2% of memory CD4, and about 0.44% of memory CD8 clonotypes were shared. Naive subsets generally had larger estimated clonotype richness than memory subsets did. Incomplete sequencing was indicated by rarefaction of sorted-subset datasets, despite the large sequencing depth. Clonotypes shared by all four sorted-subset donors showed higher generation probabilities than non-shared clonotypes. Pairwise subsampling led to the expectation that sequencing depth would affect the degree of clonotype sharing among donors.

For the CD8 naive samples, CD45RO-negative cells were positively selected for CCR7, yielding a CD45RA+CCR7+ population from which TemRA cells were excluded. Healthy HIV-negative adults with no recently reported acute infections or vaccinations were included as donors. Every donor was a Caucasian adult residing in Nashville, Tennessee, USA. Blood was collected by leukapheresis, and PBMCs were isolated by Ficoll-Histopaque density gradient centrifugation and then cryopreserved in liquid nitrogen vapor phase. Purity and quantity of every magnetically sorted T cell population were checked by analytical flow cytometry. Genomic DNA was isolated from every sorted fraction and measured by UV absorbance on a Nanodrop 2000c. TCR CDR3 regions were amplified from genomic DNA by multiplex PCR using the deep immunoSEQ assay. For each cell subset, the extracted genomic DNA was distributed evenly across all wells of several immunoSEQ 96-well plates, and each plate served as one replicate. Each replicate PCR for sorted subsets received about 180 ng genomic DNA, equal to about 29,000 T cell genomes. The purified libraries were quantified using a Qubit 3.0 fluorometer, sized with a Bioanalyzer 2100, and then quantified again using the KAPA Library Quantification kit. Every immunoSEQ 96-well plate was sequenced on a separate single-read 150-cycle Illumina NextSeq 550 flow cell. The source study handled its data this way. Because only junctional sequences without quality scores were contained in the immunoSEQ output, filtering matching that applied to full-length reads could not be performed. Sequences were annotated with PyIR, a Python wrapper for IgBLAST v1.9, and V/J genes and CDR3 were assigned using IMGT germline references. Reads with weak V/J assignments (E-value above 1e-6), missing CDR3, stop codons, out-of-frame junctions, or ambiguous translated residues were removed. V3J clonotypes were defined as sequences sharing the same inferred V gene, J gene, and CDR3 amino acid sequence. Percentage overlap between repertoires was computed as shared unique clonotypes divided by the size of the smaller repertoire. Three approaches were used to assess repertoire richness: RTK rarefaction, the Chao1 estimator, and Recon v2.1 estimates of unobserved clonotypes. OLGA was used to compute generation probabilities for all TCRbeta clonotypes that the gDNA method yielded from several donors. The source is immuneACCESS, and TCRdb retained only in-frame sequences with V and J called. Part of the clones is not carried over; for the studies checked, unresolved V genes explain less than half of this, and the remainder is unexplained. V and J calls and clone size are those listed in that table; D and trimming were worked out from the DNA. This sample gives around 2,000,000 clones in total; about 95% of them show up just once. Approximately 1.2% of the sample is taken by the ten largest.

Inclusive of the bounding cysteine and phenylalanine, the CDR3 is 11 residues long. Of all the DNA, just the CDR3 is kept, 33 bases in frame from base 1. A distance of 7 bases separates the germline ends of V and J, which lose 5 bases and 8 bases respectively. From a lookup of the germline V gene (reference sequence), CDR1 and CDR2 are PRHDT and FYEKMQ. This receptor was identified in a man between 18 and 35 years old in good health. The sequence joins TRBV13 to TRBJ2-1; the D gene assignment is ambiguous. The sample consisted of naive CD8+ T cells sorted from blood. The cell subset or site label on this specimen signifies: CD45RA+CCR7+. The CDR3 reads CASSPRDEQFF. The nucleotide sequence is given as TGTGCCAGCAGCCCTAGGGATGAGCAGTTCTTC.